A selection of T cell receptor beta chains follows, all from one sample in a study of metastatic and nonmetastatic thyroid tumors. Using MiXCR, TCRdb reanalyzed the PCR reads. The sample includes about 23,000 clones, more than 20% of them seen just once. Specimen: tumor tissue. Every receptor here comes from a male donor with papillary thyroid cancer or a benign thyroid nodule (not recorded which). Some clones in this sample may be carry-over from other donors' samples. The CDR3 runs from the conserved cysteine through the conserved F or W. Each record gives: V gene, clone size, J gene, CDR3 protein. The size of a clone is reported for some rows only, either as once, few or many, or as a class for expanded clones.

v_call: TRBV7-2
clone_size: NA
j_call: TRBJ1-2
cdr3_aa: CASSRDRGRKYGYTF

v_call: TRBV5-1
clone_size: NA
j_call: TRBJ1-1
cdr3_aa: CASSLGTGSTEAFF

v_call: TRBV7-2
clone_size: many
j_call: TRBJ1-6
cdr3_aa: CASSPVLRTPHHLLSYNSPLHF

v_call: TRBV11-2
clone_size: NA
j_call: TRBJ2-6
cdr3_aa: CASSSGGSGANVLTF

v_call: TRBV6-4
clone_size: many
j_call: TRBJ2-1
cdr3_aa: CASSDSRQGARGEQFF

v_call: TRBV5-8
clone_size: many
j_call: TRBJ1-1
cdr3_aa: CASSLAQGMTEAFF

v_call: TRBV28
clone_size: medium-sized
j_call: TRBJ1-2
cdr3_aa: CASSLGGFGYTF

v_call: TRBV11-2
clone_size: few
j_call: TRBJ1-5
cdr3_aa: CASSLKRGGSNQPQHF

v_call: TRBV5-1
clone_size: many
j_call: TRBJ2-3
cdr3_aa: CASISTDTQYF

v_call: TRBV4-2
clone_size: many
j_call: TRBJ2-5
cdr3_aa: CASSQDRGGMKETQYF

v_call: TRBV20-1
clone_size: many
j_call: TRBJ1-6
cdr3_aa: CSGVGGESPLHF

v_call: TRBV11-2
clone_size: many
j_call: TRBJ2-2
cdr3_aa: CASRGLAGSSTGELFF

v_call: TRBV7-2
clone_size: many
j_call: TRBJ1-4
cdr3_aa: CASSLRAEGSNEKLFF

v_call: TRBV20-1
clone_size: NA
j_call: TRBJ1-1
cdr3_aa: CSANQGDWMTEAFF

v_call: TRBV7-6
clone_size: many
j_call: TRBJ1-1
cdr3_aa: CASSLAGMNTEAFF

v_call: TRBV20-1
clone_size: NA
j_call: TRBJ1-5
cdr3_aa: CSSRDSWGNQPQHF

v_call: TRBV5-1
clone_size: many
j_call: TRBJ2-1
cdr3_aa: CASSPIGVAPHEKDNEQFF

v_call: TRBV28
clone_size: NA
j_call: TRBJ1-2
cdr3_aa: CASSLIRGAGYGYTF

v_call: TRBV6-2/TRBV6-3
clone_size: NA
j_call: TRBJ2-1
cdr3_aa: CASSYSFGRGGWGVVEAQFF

v_call: TRBV20-1
clone_size: many
j_call: TRBJ2-7
cdr3_aa: CRARLAGAHEQYF

v_call: TRBV7-2
clone_size: once
j_call: TRBJ2-7
cdr3_aa: CASSGPGLRDEQYF

v_call: TRBV7-9
clone_size: NA
j_call: TRBJ2-7
cdr3_aa: CASSHPGQLLEQCF

v_call: TRBV12-3/TRBV12-4
clone_size: many
j_call: TRBJ2-5
cdr3_aa: CASSSRQGGETQYF

v_call: TRBV27
clone_size: NA
j_call: TRBJ2-7
cdr3_aa: CASSIRPQSSYEQYF

v_call: TRBV5-5
clone_size: few
j_call: TRBJ2-2
cdr3_aa: CASSLGALNTGELFF

v_call: TRBV2
clone_size: NA
j_call: TRBJ2-7
cdr3_aa: CASSPPTGTYEQYF

v_call: TRBV12-5
clone_size: many
j_call: TRBJ2-5
cdr3_aa: CASGLVAQYF

v_call: TRBV11-2
clone_size: many
j_call: TRBJ2-6
cdr3_aa: CASSSGQAASGANVLTF

v_call: TRBV20-1
clone_size: medium-sized
j_call: TRBJ2-7
cdr3_aa: CSAGKLSGSYEQYF

v_call: TRBV20-1
clone_size: many
j_call: TRBJ2-5
cdr3_aa: CSAIETSGTKTQYF

v_call: TRBV5-4
clone_size: few
j_call: TRBJ2-3
cdr3_aa: CASKRDTQYF

v_call: TRBV2
clone_size: many
j_call: TRBJ1-1
cdr3_aa: CATTWKPPAEAFF

v_call: TRBV9
clone_size: many
j_call: TRBJ1-1
cdr3_aa: CASSGHRTEAFF

v_call: TRBV28
clone_size: many
j_call: TRBJ2-3
cdr3_aa: CASSYQLRPPSTDTQYF